This record looks at one TCR beta chain sequence and its context. No antigen is known for it. The data were taken from a study of identifying expanded T cells in peripheral blood. V gave up 0 bases and J gave up 2 bases; unmatched junction bases: 9. CDR3 length equals 17 residues. Germline lookup yields CDR1 LGHNA and CDR2 YSLEER. Study-wide points: About 1.2 clones differed between technical replicates, versus around 15 and 18 over time.

Measured with immunoSEQ multiplex PCR; TCRdb has only the in-frame clones, and not every one. The sample holds about 81,000 clones, roughly 84% seen once. The chain uses TRBV4-3 and TRBJ2-7; 8 bases line up with TRBD2. This TCR came from a person between 18 and 75 years old in good health. The sequenced sample consisted of blood. CDR3 coding DNA: TGCGCCAGCAGCCAAGATTCCCCCGTAGCGGGGACCTACGAGCAGTACTTC. It yields the protein CASSQDSPVAGTYEQYF.